The sequence of this T cell receptor (beta chain) was determined in a study of blood T cell repertoires in COVID-19. Study at large: Acute and convalescent COVID-19 specimens originated in the United States, Italy and Spain. T cells, B-cell-depleted T cells, or PBMCs provided the cDNA or gDNA that served as material.

How the authors handled the data: It was from reference gene primer amplification that nucleated cell counts were estimated. Sequenced by immunoSEQ multiplex PCR; TCRdb stores in-frame clones only, minus some. From that table come the V and J calls and clone size; the DNA was used to work out D and trimming. This sample has about 220,000 clones, with about 80% found just once. Sequencing was carried out using peripheral blood. The origin of this receptor is a woman aged 60-75 years with acute or convalescent COVID-19.

The chain's CDR3 is CATSRDSLGAYGNEQFF. The CDR3 DNA follows: TGTGCCACCAGCAGAGATTCCCTAGGGGCCTACGGCAATGAGCAGTTCTTC. This chain links TRBV15 with TRBJ2-1; TRBD1 is a possible D gene (5 bases). This CDR3 comprises 17 residues. Germline V CDR1 and CDR2: LNHNV, YYDKDF (reference sequence). The V gene lost 0 bases and the J gene lost 6 bases, with 18 bases spanning the gap. Using reference TRBV15 and TRBJ2-1 for the parts outside the CDR3, the full variable domain is DAMVIQNPRYQVTQFGKPVTLSCSQTLNHNVMYWYQQKSSQAPKLLFHYYDKDFNNEADTPDNFQSRRPNTSFCFLDIRSPGLGDTAMYLCATSRDSLGAYGNEQFFGPGTRLTVL.